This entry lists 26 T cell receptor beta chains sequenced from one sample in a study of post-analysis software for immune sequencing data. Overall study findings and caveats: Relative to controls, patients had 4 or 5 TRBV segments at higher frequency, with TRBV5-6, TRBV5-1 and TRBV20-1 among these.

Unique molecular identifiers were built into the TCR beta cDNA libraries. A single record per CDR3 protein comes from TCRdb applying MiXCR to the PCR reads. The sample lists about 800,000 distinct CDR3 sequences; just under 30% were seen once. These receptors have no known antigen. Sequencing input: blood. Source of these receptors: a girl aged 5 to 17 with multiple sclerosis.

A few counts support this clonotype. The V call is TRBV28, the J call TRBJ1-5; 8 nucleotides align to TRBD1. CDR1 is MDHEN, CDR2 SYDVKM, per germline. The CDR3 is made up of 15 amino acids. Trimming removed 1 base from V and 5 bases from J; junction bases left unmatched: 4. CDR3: CASSLSGRGHQPQHF. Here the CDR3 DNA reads TGTGCCAGCAGTTTATCGGGCAGGGGGCATCAGCCCCAGCATTTT.

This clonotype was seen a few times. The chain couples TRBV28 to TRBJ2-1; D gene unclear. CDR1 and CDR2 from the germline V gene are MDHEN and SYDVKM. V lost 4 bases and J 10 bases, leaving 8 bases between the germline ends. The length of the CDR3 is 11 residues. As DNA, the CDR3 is TGTGCCAGCAGTTCGAATTGGGAGCAGTTCTTC. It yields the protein CASSSNWEQFF.

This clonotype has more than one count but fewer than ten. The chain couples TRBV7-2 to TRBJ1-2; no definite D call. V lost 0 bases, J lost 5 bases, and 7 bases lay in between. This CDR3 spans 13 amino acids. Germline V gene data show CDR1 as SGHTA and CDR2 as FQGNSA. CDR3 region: CASSLAQYYGYTF. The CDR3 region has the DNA TGTGCCAGCAGCTTAGCGCAGTATTATGGCTACACCTTC.

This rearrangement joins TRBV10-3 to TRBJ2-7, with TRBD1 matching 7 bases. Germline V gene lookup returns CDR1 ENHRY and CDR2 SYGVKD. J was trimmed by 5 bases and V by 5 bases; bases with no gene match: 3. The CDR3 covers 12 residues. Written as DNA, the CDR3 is TGTGCCATCAGTCTGCAGGGGGACGAGCAGTACTTC. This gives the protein CAISLQGDEQYF.

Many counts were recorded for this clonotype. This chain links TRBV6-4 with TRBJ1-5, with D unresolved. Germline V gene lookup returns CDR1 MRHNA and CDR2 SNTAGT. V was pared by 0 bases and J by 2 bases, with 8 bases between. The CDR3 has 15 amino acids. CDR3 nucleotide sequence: TGTGCCAGCAGTGACTCAGAGGACGGCAATCAGCCCCAGCATTTT. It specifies CASSDSEDGNQPQHF.

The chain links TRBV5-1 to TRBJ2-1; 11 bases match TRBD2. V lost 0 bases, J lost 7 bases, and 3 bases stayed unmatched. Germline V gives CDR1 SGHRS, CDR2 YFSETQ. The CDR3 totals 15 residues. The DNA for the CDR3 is TGCGCCAGCAGCTTGGGACTAGCGGGAATGAATGAGCAGTTCTTC. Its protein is CASSLGLAGMNEQFF.

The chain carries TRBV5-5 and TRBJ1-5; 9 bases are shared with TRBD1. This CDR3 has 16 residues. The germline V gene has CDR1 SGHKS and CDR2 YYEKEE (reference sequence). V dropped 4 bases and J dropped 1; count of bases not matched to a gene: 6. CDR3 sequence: CASSAGTGLSNQPQHF. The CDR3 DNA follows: TGTGCCAGCAGCGCAGGGACAGGGTTAAGCAATCAGCCCCAGCATTTT.

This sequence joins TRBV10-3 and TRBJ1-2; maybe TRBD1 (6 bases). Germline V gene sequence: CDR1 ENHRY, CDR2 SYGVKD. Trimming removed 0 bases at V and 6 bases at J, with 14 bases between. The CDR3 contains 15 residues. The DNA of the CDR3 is TGTGCCATCAGTGAGTCGAACGGGGGGCTTCATGGCTACACCTTC. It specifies CAISESNGGLHGYTF.

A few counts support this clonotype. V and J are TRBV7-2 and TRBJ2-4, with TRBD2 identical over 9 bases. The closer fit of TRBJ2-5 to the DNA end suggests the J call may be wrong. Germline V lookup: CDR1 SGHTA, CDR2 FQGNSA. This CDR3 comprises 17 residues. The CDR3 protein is CASSLTVRGGVGETQYF. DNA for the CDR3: TGTGCCAGCAGCTTAACGGTGCGCGGGGGGGTCGGAGAGACCCAGTACTTC.

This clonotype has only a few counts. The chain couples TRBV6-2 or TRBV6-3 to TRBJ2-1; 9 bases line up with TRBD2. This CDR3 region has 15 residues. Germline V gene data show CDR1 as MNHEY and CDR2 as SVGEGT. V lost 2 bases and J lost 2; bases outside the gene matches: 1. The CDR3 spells CASSYGGRAYNEQFF. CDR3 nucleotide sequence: TGTGCCAGCAGTTACGGCGGGAGGGCCTACAATGAGCAGTTCTTC.

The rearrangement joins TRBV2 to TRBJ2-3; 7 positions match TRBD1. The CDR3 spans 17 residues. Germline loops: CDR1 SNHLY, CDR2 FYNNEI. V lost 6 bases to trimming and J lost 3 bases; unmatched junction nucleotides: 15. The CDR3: CASRAGRGLLGTDTQYF. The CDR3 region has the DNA TGTGCCAGCAGGGCTGGTAGGGGGCTTCTCGGTACAGATACGCAGTATTTT.

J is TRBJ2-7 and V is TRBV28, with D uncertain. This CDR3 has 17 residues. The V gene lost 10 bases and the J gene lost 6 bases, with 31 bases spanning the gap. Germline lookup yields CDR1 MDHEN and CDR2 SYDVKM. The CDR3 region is CATSPNLPRFKGFEQYF. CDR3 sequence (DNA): TGTGCCACCTCCCCCAATCTCCCGCGTTTTAAAGGGTTCGAGCAGTACTTC.

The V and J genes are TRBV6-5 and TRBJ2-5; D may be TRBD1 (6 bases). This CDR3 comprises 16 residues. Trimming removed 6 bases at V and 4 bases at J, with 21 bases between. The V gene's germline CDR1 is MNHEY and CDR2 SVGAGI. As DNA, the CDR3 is TGTGCCAGCAGCCAGAGGACAGTAAAAAGTGGAGAGACCCAGTACTTC. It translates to CASSQRTVKSGETQYF.

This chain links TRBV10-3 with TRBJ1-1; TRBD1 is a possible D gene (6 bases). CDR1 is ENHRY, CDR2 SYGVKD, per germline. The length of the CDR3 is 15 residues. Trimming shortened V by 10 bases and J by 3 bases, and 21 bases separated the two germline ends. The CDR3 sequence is CASLGGAGADTEAFF. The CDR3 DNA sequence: TGTGCCAGCCTGGGGGGCGCCGGGGCGGACACTGAAGCTTTCTTT.

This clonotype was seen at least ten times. This CDR3 is CASSPGANYGYTF. The CDR3 DNA is TGTGCCAGCAGCCCAGGAGCTAACTATGGCTACACCTTC. The chain couples TRBV3-1 to TRBJ1-2; D call uncertain. Trimming took 4 bases from V and 0 from J, leaving 6 bases between them. This CDR3 has 13 amino acids. CDR1 is LGHDT, CDR2 YNNKEL, per germline (reference sequence).

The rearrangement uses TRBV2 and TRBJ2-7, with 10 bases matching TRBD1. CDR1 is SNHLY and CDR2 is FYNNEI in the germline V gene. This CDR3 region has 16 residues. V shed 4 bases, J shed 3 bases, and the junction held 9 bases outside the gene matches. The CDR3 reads CASSGPGQGLYYEQYF. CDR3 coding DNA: TGTGCCAGCAGTGGACCGGGACAGGGGCTCTACTACGAGCAGTACTTC.

CDR3 amino acids: CASSLQLDTQYF. The CDR3 DNA reads as TGTGCCAGCAGTTTACAACTAGATACGCAGTATTTT. The chain links TRBV12-3 or TRBV12-4 to TRBJ2-3; D unclear. The germline V and J ends were trimmed by 2 bases and 5 bases, with 5 bases remaining between them. This CDR3 region has 12 residues.

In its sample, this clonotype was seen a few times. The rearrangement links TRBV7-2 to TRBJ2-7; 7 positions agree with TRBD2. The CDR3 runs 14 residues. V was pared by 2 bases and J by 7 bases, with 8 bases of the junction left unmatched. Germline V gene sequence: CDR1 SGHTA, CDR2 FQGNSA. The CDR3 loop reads CASSLRREIEEQYF. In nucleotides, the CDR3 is TGTGCCAGCAGCTTAAGGCGGGAGATCGAAGAGCAGTACTTC.

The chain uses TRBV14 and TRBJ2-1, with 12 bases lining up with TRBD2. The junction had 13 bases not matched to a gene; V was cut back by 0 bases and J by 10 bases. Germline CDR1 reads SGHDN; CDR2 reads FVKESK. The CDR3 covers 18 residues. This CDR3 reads CASSQEGPGLAGLREQFF. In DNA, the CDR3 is TGTGCCAGCAGCCAAGAGGGACCCGGACTAGCGGGATTACGGGAGCAGTTCTTC.

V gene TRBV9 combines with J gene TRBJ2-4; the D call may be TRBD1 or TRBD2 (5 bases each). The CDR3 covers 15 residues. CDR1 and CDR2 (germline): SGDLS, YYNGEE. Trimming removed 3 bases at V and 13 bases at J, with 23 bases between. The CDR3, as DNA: TGTGCCAGCAGCGCTGGGGACGGCGTGGCGGAGGAGCAGTACTTC. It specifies CASSAGDGVAEEQYF.

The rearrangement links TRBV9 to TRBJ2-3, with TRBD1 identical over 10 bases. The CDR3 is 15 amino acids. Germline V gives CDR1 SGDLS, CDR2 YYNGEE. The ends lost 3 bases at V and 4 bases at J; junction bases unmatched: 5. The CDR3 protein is CASSAAGTGADTQYF. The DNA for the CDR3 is TGTGCCAGCAGCGCCGCGGGGACAGGGGCAGATACGCAGTATTTT.

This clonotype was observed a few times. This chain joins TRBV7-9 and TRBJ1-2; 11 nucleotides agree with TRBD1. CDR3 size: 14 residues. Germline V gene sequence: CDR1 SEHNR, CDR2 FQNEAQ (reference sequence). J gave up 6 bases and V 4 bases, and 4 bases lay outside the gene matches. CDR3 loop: CASSWDRGFDGYTF. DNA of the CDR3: TGTGCCAGCAGCTGGGACAGGGGGTTCGATGGCTACACCTTC.

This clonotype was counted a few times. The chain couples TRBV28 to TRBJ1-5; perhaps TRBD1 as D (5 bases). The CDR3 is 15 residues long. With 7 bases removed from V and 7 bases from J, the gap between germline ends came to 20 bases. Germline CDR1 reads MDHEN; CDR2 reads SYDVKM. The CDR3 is CASIEDGGSWQPQHF. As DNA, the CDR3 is TGTGCCAGCATCGAGGACGGGGGATCGTGGCAGCCCCAGCATTTT.

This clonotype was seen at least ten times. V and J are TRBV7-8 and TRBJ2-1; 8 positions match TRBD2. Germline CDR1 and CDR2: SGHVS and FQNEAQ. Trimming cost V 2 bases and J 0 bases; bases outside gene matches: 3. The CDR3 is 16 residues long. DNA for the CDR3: TGTGCCAGCAGCTTACCTAGCGGGCTCTCCTACAATGAGCAGTTCTTC. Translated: CASSLPSGLSYNEQFF.

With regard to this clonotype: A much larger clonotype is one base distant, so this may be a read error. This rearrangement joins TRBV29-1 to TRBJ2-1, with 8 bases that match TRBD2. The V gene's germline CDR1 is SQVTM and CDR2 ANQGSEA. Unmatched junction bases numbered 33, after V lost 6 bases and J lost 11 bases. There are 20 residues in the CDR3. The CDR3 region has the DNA TGCAGCGTCTTATCCTCTCGCGGCAGGGGAACGGGAGGGCCCACCAGGAAGCAGTTCTTC. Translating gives CSVLSSRGRGTGGPTRKQFF.

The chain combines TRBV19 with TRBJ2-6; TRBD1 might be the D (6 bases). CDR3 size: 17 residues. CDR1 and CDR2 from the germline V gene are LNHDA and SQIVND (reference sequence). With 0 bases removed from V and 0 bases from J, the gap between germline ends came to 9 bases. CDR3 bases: TGTGCCAGTAGTATAGAGCACAGGGACTCTGGGGCCAACGTCCTGACTTTC. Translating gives CASSIEHRDSGANVLTF.